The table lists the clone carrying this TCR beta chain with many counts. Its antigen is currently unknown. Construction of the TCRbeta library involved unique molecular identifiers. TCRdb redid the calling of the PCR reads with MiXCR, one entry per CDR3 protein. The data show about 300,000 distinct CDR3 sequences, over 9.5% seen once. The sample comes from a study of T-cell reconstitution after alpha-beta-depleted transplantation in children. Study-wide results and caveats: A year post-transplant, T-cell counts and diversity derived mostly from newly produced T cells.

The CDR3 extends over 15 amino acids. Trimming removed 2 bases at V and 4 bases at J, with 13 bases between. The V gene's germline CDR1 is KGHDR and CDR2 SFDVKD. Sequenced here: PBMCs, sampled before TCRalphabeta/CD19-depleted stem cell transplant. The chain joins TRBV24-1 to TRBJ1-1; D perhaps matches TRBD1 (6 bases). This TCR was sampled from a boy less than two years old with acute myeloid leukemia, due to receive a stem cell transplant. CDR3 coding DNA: TGTGCCACCAGTGATTCGTCAGGACAGACCACTGAAGCTTTCTTT. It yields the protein CATSDSSGQTTEAFF.